Listed here are 20 T cell receptor beta chains from one sample, sequenced in a study of early T cells in non-severe SARS-CoV-2 infection. A single record per CDR3 protein comes from TCRdb applying MiXCR to the 5' RACE reads. Seen here are some 59,000 distinct CDR3 sequences, around 9.7% observed once, and the top ten hold less than 25%. What was sequenced was whole blood. These TCRs come from an adult who was a healthcare worker with PCR-confirmed SARS-CoV-2 infection or an uninfected control (not recorded which).

This clonotype was found many times. The chain recombines TRBV12-3 or TRBV12-4 with TRBJ1-1; D unclear. Trimming cost V 7 bases and J 10 bases, with 16 bases left between them. The CDR3 consists of 12 residues. DNA for the CDR3: TGTGCCAGCACTACCGCCGGGTCGGGAGCTTTCTTT. It codes for CASTTAGSGAFF.

V gene TRBV6-5 combines with J gene TRBJ2-7, with D possibly being TRBD1 (6 bases). CDR3 size: 13 residues. The V end was cut by 4 bases, the J end by 3 bases, with 10 bases between. Germline CDR1 and CDR2: MNHEY and SVGAGI. In DNA, the CDR3 is TGTGCCAGCAGTTTGGAAGGGGGCTACGAGCAGTACTTC. Protein product: CASSLEGGYEQYF.

V is TRBV29-1 and J is TRBJ2-4, with D perhaps TRBD2 (5 bases). Germline V CDR1 and CDR2: SQVTM, ANQGSEA. The CDR3 loop spans 12 amino acids. With 1 base removed from V and 8 bases from J, the gap between germline ends came to 9 bases. The CDR3 nucleotides read TGCAGCGTTGAAGGGACCGGGGACATTCAGTACTTC. Its protein is CSVEGTGDIQYF.

This clonotype occurred many times. The chain carries TRBV20-1 and TRBJ2-5; the match to TRBD2 covers 10 bases. CDR3 length: 14 amino acids. CDR1 and CDR2 (germline): DFQATT, SNEGSKA (reference sequence). The junction had 9 bases not matched to a gene; V was cut back by 5 bases and J by 6 bases. CDR3 protein: CSAPTTSGMKTQYF. CDR3 in DNA: TGCAGTGCTCCCACTACTAGCGGGATGAAGACCCAGTACTTC.

This clonotype was detected ten times or more. This chain links TRBV9 with TRBJ2-1; D tentatively reads TRBD1 or TRBD2 (5 bases each). The CDR3 sequence is 16 residues long. Germline V gene sequence: CDR1 SGDLS, CDR2 YYNGEE. Trimming shortened V by 0 bases and J by 3 bases, and 13 bases separated the two germline ends. In DNA, the CDR3 is TGTGCCAGCAGCGTAGCTCCCTGGGACCGCTACAATGAGCAGTTCTTC. Translating gives CASSVAPWDRYNEQFF.

The chain uses TRBV20-1 and TRBJ2-7; possibly TRBD2 for D (5 bases). The germline V and J ends were trimmed by 3 bases and 1 base, with 7 bases remaining between them. The CDR3 has 12 residues. Germline-derived CDR1 and CDR2 are DFQATT and SNEGSKA (reference sequence). This CDR3 reads CSAREDSYEQYF. CDR3 coding DNA: TGCAGTGCTAGGGAGGATTCCTACGAGCAGTACTTC.

This clonotype was seen at least ten times. This sequence joins TRBV19 and TRBJ2-2, with 7 positions matching TRBD2. Trimming cost V 5 bases and J 1 base; bases outside gene matches: 7. This CDR3 contains 16 residues. The V gene's germline CDR1 is LNHDA and CDR2 SQIVND (reference sequence). This CDR3 reads CASSAWTRRNTGELFF. Here the CDR3 DNA reads TGTGCCAGTAGTGCCTGGACTAGGCGGAACACCGGGGAGCTGTTTTTT. Full variable domain (outside the CDR3, taken from reference TRBV19 and TRBJ2-2): DGGITQSPKYLFRKEGQNVTLSCEQNLNHDAMYWYRQDPGQGLRLIYYSQIVNDFQKGDIAEGYSVSREKKESFPLTVTSAQKNPTAFYLCASSAWTRRNTGELFFGEGSRLTVL.

This clonotype was counted ten times or more. CDR3 nucleotides: TGCGCCAGCAGCTTGGAAAGACTAGCGGGAGAGACCCAGTACTTC. It yields the protein CASSLERLAGETQYF. The rearrangement uses TRBV5-1 and TRBJ2-5, with 10 nucleotides matching TRBD2. The CDR3 runs 15 residues. J gave up 4 bases and V 0 bases, and 3 bases lay outside the gene matches. Germline-derived CDR1 and CDR2 are SGHRS and YFSETQ.

There are a few counts of this clonotype. The J gene is TRBJ2-2, the V gene TRBV2, with D maybe TRBD2 (5 bases). CDR3 length equals 16 residues. V lost 4 bases, J lost 1 base, and 13 bases lay in between. Germline CDR1 reads SNHLY; CDR2 reads FYNNEI. DNA of the CDR3: TGTGCCAGCAGTGGAAGCAGACTAAAGAACACCGGGGAGCTGTTTTTT. It is translated as CASSGSRLKNTGELFF.

This clonotype has a count of ten or more. The chain uses TRBV12-5 and TRBJ2-5; D gene unclear. V lost 6 bases to trimming and J lost 2 bases, with 10 bases between them. The CDR3 spans 13 residues. CDR1 is LGHNT and CDR2 is FRNRAP in the germline V gene. In DNA, the CDR3 is TGTGCTAGTGGCCACACAGATCAAGAGACCCAGTACTTC. Protein product: CASGHTDQETQYF.

This clonotype was observed a handful of times. V and J are TRBV20-1 and TRBJ2-3; D unresolved. The CDR3 covers 12 residues. Germline V CDR1 and CDR2: DFQATT, SNEGSKA (reference sequence). V dropped 7 bases and J dropped 0 bases, with 8 bases sitting between them. CDR3 region: CSGVVSTDTQYF. The CDR3 DNA sequence: TGCAGTGGCGTGGTTAGCACAGATACGCAGTATTTT.

In its sample, this clonotype was seen a few times. The genes are TRBV15 and TRBJ1-1; maybe TRBD1 (6 bases). The germline gives CDR1 LNHNV, CDR2 YYDKDF (reference sequence). There are 13 residues in the CDR3. The germline V and J ends were trimmed by 6 bases and 5 bases, with 13 bases remaining between them. The CDR3: CATRWGAKTEAFF. The CDR3 DNA follows: TGTGCCACCAGGTGGGGGGCGAAGACTGAAGCTTTCTTT. Combining the CDR3 with reference TRBV15 and TRBJ1-1 gives the whole variable domain DAMVIQNPRYQVTQFGKPVTLSCSQTLNHNVMYWYQQKSSQAPKLLFHYYDKDFNNEADTPDNFQSRRPNTSFCFLDIRSPGLGDTAMYLCATRWGAKTEAFFGQGTRLTVV.

The chain couples TRBV6-6 to TRBJ1-1, with 12 bases aligning to TRBD1. The CDR3 has 18 residues. Looked up from germline, CDR1 is MNHNY and CDR2 is SVGAGI (reference sequence). Trimming took 4 bases from V and 1 from J; bases not matched to a gene: 10. CDR3 nucleotides: TGTGCCAGCAGTTCCCCCCCGGGACAGGGGGCCAAGAACACTGAAGCTTTCTTT. It encodes CASSSPPGQGAKNTEAFF.

The V gene is TRBV4-1, the J gene TRBJ2-3; 7 nucleotides agree with TRBD2. The CDR3 extends over 15 amino acids. Trimming removed 2 bases from V and 2 bases from J; junction bases left unmatched: 4. Germline lookup yields CDR1 MGHRA and CDR2 YSYEKL. The CDR3 DNA sequence: TGCGCCAGCAGCCAAAAAGCGGGGACCACAGATACGCAGTATTTT. The encoded protein is CASSQKAGTTDTQYF.

This chain uses TRBV6-6 with TRBJ1-6; possible D gene TRBD1, 5 bases. The CDR3 contains 12 residues. Germline CDR1 is MNHNY and CDR2 is SVGAGI (reference sequence). The germline V and J ends were trimmed by 6 bases and 7 bases, with 7 bases remaining between them. The CDR3 nucleotides are TGTGCCAGCAGCAGACAGAATTCACCCCTCCACTTT. Protein: CASSRQNSPLHF.

This chain uses TRBV5-1 with TRBJ2-3; D may correspond to TRBD1 or TRBD2 (5 bases each). Looked up from germline, CDR1 is SGHRS and CDR2 is YFSETQ. The CDR3 has 15 residues. Trimming removed 6 bases at V and 4 bases at J, with 18 bases between. The CDR3 sequence is CASNIRDQRPDTQYF. For the CDR3, the DNA is TGCGCCAGCAACATTCGGGACCAGCGGCCAGATACGCAGTATTTT.

The chain links TRBV7-9 to TRBJ1-1; D is unresolved. CDR1 is SEHNR and CDR2 is FQNEAQ in the germline V gene (reference sequence). The CDR3 runs to 11 residues. The V gene lost 6 bases and the J gene lost 5 bases, with 7 bases spanning the gap. The CDR3 loop reads CASRQNTEAFF. The CDR3 DNA follows: TGTGCCAGCAGGCAAAATACTGAAGCTTTCTTT.

The chain has TRBV9 and TRBJ2-5, with D perhaps TRBD2 (5 bases). Germline CDR1 SGDLS, CDR2 YYNGEE. This CDR3 has 14 amino acids. V was trimmed by 2 bases and J by 0 bases, leaving 8 bases between them. Here the CDR3 DNA reads TGTGCCAGCAGCGTTGGAGGAAACCAAGAGACCCAGTACTTC. Translated, it gives CASSVGGNQETQYF. Filled out from reference TRBV9 and TRBJ2-5, the complete variable domain reads DSGVTQTPKHLITATGQRVTLRCSPRSGDLSVYWYQQSLDQGLQFLIQYYNGEERAKGNILERFSAQQFPDLHSELNLSSLELGDSALYFCASSVGGNQETQYFGPGTRLLVL.

The CDR3 here is CASSEGDQPQHF. DNA for the CDR3: TGTGCCAGCAGTGAGGGGGATCAGCCCCAGCATTTT. This chain connects TRBV2 to TRBJ1-5; possibly TRBD1 for D (5 bases). CDR3 length: 12 amino acids. Looked up from germline, CDR1 is SNHLY and CDR2 is FYNNEI. Trimming took off 3 bases at V and 5 bases at J, with 5 bases between the two ends.

There are a few counts of this clonotype. The V call is TRBV28, the J call TRBJ1-1; 8 nucleotides agree with TRBD1. The ends lost 6 bases at V and 6 bases at J; junction bases unmatched: 9. The CDR3 is made up of 14 amino acids. CDR1 is MDHEN and CDR2 is SYDVKM in the germline V gene. The CDR3: CASRPYRGGAEAFF. The CDR3 DNA is TGTGCCAGCAGACCTTACAGGGGGGGGGCTGAAGCTTTCTTT. The whole variable domain, remainder taken from reference TRBV28 and TRBJ1-1, is DVKVTQSSRYLVKRTGEKVFLECVQDMDHENMFWYRQDPGLGLRLIYFSYDVKMKEKGDIPEGYSVSREKKERFSLILESASTNQTSMYLCASRPYRGGAEAFFGQGTRLTVV.